This T cell receptor (beta chain) was documented in a study of type 1 regulatory T cells. As for the study in general: T-allo10 is a Tr1-enriched, alloantigen-specific CD4 T cell product made in vitro. Findings of the study overall: Tr1 cells had a more restricted TCR repertoire than non-Tr1 cells.

TCRdb re-called the reads with MiXCR, one entry per CDR3 protein. The sample has approximately 45,000 distinct CDR3 sequences, 12% seen once. This CDR3 region has 10 residues. The germline V and J ends were trimmed by 6 bases and 11 bases, with 13 bases remaining between them. CDR1 is DFQATT and CDR2 is SNEGSKA in the germline V gene (reference sequence). As to this clonotype: Its target is unknown. A far bigger clonotype differs at one base, so this is likely a read error.

The chain carries TRBV20-1 and TRBJ2-5; D gene ambiguous. This receptor was taken from a human donor in good health. Material: cultured non-Tr1 T cells, either the whole culture or a sorted T cell fraction (not recorded which). CDR3 DNA sequence: TGCAGTGCCACATCCAATGAGCAGTACTTC. Protein product: CSATSNEQYF.